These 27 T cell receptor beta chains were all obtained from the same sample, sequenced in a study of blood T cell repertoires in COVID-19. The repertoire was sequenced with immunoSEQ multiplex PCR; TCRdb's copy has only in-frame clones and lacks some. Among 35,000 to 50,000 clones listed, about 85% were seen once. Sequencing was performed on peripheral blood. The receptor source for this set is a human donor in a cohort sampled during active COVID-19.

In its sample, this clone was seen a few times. Here the CDR3 reads CASSSYNEQFF. CDR3 coding DNA: TGTGCCAGCAGCTCTTACAATGAGCAGTTCTTC. V is TRBV12-3 or TRBV12-4 and J is TRBJ2-1; no clear D gene. V lost 6 bases, J lost 4 bases, and 4 bases lay in between. This CDR3 spans 11 amino acids.

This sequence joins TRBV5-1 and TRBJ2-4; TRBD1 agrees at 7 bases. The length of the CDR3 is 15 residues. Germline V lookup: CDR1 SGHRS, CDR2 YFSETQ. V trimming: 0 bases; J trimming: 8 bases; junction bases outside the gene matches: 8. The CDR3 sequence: CASSLGRGRGDIQYF. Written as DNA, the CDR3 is TGCGCCAGCAGCTTGGGCAGGGGGAGAGGAGACATTCAGTACTTC. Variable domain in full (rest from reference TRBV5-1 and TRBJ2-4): KAGVTQTPRYLIKTRGQQVTLSCSPISGHRSVSWYQQTPGQGLQFLFEYFSETQRNKGNFPGRFSGRQFSNSRSEMNVSTLELGDSALYLCASSLGRGRGDIQYFGAGTRLSVL.

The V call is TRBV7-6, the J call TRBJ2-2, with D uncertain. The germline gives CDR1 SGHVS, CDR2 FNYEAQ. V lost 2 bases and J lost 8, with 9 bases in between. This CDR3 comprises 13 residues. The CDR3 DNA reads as TGTGCCAGCAGCTTACAGATCTCGGGGGAGCTGTTTTTT. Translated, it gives CASSLQISGELFF.

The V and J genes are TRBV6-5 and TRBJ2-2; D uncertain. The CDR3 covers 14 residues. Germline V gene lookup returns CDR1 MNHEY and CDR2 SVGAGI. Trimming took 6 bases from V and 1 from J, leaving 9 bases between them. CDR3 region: CASRLALNTGELFF. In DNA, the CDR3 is TGTGCCAGCAGGCTTGCACTGAACACCGGGGAGCTGTTTTTT.

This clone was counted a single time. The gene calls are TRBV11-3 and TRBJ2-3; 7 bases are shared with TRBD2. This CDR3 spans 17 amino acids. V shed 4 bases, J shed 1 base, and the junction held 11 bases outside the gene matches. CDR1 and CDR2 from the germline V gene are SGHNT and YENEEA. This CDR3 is CASSSACSGDCTDTQYF. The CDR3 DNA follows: TGTGCCAGCAGCTCGGCCTGCAGCGGGGACTGCACAGATACGCAGTATTTT.

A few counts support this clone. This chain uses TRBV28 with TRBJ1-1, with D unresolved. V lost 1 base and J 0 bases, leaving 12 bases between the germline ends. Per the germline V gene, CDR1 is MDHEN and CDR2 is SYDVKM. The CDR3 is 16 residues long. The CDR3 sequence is CASSLYLGEVNTEAFF. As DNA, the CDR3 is TGTGCCAGCAGTTTATACCTTGGGGAGGTGAACACTGAAGCTTTCTTT.

As DNA, the CDR3 is TGTGCCAGCAGTGATAGGTCAGGTACAGATACGCAGTATTTT. Residues: CASSDRSGTDTQYF. The chain links TRBV2 to TRBJ2-3; D is uncertain. The CDR3 loop spans 14 amino acids. From germline, CDR1 is SNHLY and CDR2 FYNNEI. Trimming stripped 3 bases from V and 3 bases from J, with 10 bases between.

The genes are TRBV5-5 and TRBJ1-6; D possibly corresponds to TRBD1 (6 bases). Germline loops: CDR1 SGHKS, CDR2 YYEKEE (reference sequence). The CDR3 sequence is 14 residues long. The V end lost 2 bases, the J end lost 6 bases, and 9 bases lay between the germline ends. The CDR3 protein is CASSLRTANSPLHF. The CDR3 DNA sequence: TGTGCCAGCAGCTTAAGGACAGCTAATTCACCCCTCCACTTT. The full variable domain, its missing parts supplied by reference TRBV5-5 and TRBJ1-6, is DAGVTQSPTHLIKTRGQQVTLRCSPISGHKSVSWYQQVLGQGPQFIFQYYEKEERGRGNFPDRFSARQFPNYSSELNVNALLLGDSALYLCASSLRTANSPLHFGNGTRLTVT.

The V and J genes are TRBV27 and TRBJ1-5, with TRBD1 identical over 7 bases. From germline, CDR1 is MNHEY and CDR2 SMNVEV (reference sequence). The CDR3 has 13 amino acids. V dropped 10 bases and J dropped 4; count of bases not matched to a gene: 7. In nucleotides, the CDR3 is TGTGCCACCACGACAGGGATTAATCAGCCCCAGCATTTT. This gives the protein CATTTGINQPQHF.

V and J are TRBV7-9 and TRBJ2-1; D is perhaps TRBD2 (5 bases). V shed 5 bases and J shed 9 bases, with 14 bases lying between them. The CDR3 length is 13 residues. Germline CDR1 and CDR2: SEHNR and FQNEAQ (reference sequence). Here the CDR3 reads CASSLFGLGEQFF. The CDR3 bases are TGTGCCAGCAGCCTCTTCGGACTGGGTGAGCAGTTCTTC.

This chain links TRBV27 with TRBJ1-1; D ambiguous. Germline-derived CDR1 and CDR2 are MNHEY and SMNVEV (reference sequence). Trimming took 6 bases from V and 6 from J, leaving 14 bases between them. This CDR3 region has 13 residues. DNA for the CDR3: TGTGCCAGCAGGAGCGCCCCGACTTCTGAAGCTTTCTTT. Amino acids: CASRSAPTSEAFF.

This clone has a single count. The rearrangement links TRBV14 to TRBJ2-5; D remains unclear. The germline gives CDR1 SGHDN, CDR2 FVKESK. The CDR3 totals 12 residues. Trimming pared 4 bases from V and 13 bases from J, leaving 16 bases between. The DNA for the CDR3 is TGTGCCAGCAGCCCCTTTCCTAAGTTCGGGTACTTC. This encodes CASSPFPKFGYF.

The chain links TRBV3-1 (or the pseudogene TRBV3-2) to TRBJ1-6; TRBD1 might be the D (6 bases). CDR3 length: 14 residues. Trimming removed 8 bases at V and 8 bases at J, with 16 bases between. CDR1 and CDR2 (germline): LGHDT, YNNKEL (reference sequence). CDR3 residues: CASREAGAHSPLHF. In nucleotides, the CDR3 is TGTGCCAGCCGGGAGGCGGGGGCTCATTCACCCCTCCACTTT.

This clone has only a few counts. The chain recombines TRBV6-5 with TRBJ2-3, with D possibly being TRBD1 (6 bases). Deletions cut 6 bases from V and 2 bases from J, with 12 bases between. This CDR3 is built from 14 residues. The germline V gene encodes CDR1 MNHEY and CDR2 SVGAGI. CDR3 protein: CASRNRAITDTQYF. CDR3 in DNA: TGTGCCAGCAGAAACAGGGCTATCACAGATACGCAGTATTTT.

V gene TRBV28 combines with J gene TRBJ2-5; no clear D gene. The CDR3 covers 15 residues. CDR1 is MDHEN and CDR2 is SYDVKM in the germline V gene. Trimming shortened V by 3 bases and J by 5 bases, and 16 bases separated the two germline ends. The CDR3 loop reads CASSLRGSRKETQYF. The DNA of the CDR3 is TGTGCCAGCAGTTTGCGTGGTTCGAGGAAGGAGACCCAGTACTTC.

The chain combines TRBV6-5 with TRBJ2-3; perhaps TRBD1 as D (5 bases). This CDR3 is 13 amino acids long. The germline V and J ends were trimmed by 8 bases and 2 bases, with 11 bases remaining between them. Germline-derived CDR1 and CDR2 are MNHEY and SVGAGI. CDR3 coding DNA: TGTGCCAGCCGACAGCCAGTCACAGATACGCAGTATTTT. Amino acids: CASRQPVTDTQYF.

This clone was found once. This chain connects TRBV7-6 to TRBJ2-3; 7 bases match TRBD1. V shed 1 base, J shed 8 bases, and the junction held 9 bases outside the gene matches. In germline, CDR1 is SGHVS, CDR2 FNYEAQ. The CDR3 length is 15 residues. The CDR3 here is CASSLGQGDGGTQYF. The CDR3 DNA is TGTGCCAGCAGCTTAGGTCAGGGGGACGGCGGTACGCAGTATTTT. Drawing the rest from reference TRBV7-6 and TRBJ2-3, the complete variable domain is GAGVSQSPRYKVTKRGQDVALRCDPISGHVSLYWYRQALGQGPEFLTYFNYEAQQDKSGLPNDRFSAERPEGSISTLTIQRTEQRDSAMYRCASSLGQGDGGTQYFGPGTRLTVL.

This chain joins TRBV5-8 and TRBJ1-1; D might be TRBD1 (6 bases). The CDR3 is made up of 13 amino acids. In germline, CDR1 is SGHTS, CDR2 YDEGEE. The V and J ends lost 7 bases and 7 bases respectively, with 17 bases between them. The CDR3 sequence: CASPGGGGYEAFF. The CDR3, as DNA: TGTGCCAGCCCTGGGGGCGGGGGCTATGAAGCTTTCTTT.

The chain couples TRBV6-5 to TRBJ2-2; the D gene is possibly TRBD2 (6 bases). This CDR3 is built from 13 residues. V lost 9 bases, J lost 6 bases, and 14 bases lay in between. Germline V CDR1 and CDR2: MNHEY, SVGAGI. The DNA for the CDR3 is TGTGCCAGTTGCTACCGCGGGGCCGGGGAGCTGTTTTTT. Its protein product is CASCYRGAGELFF.

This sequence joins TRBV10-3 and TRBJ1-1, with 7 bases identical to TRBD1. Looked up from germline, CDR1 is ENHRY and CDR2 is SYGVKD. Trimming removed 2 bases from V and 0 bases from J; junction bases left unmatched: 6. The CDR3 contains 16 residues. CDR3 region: CAISEEVGGLNTEAFF. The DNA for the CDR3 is TGTGCCATCAGTGAGGAGGTAGGGGGCCTGAACACTGAAGCTTTCTTT.

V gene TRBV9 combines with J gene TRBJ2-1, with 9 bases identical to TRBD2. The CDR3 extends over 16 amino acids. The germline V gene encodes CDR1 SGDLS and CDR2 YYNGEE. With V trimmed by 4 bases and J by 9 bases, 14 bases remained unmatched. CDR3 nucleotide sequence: TGTGCCAGCAGCCTAGGGGTGGCGGGGGGGCAGGCTGAGCAGTTCTTC. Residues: CASSLGVAGGQAEQFF.

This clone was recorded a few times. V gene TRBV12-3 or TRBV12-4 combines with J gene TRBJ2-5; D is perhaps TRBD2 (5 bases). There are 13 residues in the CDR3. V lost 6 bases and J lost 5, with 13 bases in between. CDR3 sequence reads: CASSPTRVETQYF. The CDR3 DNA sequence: TGTGCCAGCAGCCCAACTAGAGTGGAGACCCAGTACTTC.

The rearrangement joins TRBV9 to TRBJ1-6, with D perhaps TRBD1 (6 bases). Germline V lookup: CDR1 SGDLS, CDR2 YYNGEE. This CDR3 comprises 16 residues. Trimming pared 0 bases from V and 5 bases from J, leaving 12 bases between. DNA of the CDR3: TGTGCCAGCAGCGTAGAGCCAGGGGTTAATAATTCACCCCTCCACTTT. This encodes CASSVEPGVNNSPLHF.

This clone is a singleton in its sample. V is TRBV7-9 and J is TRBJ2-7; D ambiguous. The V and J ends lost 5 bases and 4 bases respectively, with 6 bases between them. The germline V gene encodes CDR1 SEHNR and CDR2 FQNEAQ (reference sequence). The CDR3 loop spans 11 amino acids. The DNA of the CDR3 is TGTGCCAGCAGCCCCCAATACGAGCAGTACTTC. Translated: CASSPQYEQYF. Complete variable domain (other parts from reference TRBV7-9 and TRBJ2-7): DTGVSQNPRHKITKRGQNVTFRCDPISEHNRLYWYRQTLGQGPEFLTYFQNEAQLEKSRLLSDRFSAERPKGSFSTLEIQRTEQGDSAMYLCASSPQYEQYFGPGTRLTVT.

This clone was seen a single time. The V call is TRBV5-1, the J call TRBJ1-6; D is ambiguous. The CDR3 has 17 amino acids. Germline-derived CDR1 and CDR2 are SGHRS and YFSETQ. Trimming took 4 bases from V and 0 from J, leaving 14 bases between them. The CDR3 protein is CASSPAPTSSYNSPLHF. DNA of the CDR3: TGCGCCAGCAGCCCCGCTCCCACGAGCTCCTATAATTCACCCCTCCACTTT.

CDR3 loop: CASSAGGFANTGELFF. The CDR3 DNA reads as TGTGCCAGCAGCGCAGGTGGGTTTGCGAACACCGGGGAGCTGTTTTTT. V is TRBV4-2 and J is TRBJ2-2; no reliable D call. The germline V and J ends were trimmed by 5 bases and 0 bases, with 13 bases remaining between them. Germline values: CDR1 LGHNA, CDR2 YNFKEQ. CDR3 length equals 16 residues.

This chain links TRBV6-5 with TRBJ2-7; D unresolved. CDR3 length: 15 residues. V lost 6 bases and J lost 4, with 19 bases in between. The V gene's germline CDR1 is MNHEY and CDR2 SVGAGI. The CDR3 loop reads CASRDGNPGLYEQYF. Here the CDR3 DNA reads TGTGCCAGCAGAGACGGTAACCCAGGCCTTTACGAGCAGTACTTC.